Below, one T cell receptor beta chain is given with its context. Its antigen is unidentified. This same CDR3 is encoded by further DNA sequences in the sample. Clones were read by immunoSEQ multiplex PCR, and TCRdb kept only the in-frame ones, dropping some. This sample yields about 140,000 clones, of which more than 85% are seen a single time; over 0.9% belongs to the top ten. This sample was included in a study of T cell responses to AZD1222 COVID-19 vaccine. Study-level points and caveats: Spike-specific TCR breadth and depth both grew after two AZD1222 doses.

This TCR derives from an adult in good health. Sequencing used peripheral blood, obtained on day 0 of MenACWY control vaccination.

CDR3 DNA: TGTGCCAGCTCACCCCGCACGGAAAACACTGAAGCTTTCTTT. This gives the protein CASSPRTENTEAFF. The chain couples TRBV18 to TRBJ1-1; D is unresolved. CDR1 and CDR2 from the germline V gene are KGHSH and LQKENI. The CDR3 covers 14 residues. The V gene lost 3 bases and the J gene lost 2 bases, with 10 bases spanning the gap.